This TCR beta chain was profiled in a study of spatial heterogeneity in lung cancer. Study at large: The average appearance count of each unique TCR and UMI combination in raw reads was more than eight.

Stated time point: sample taken at primary tumor resection. There were 70 to 80 donors, all of them untreated patients with early-stage non-small cell lung cancer. Without sorting, whole RNA was sequenced from tumor, nontumor lung or frozen PBMC. By share, this clonotype ranks as medium-sized. Its matching antigen is unknown. Study outcomes and limitations: Expanded intratumoral alpha and beta TCR counts tracked tumor mutation counts. Tumor T cells had an estimated coverage that came to about 7% for alpha chains and roughly 14% for beta chains.

TCRdb ran MiXCR on the 5' RACE reads and lists one entry per CDR3 protein. The repertoire holds approximately 3,000 distinct CDR3 sequences, with 12% as singletons. From germline, CDR1 is MNHEY and CDR2 SVGAGI. The CDR3 consists of 20 residues. The ends lost 0 bases at V and 4 bases at J; junction bases unmatched: 17. The sequence was collected from a male donor with early-stage non-small cell lung cancer. Sequences were derived from lung tumor tissue, sampled at surgery. J is TRBJ2-7 and V is TRBV6-5, with 11 bases fitting TRBD2. The CDR3: CASSYSFSGGLAGRTYEQYF. For the CDR3, the DNA is TGTGCCAGCAGTTACTCGTTTTCAGGCGGACTAGCGGGTAGAACGTACGAGCAGTACTTC.